This T cell receptor beta chain was found in a study of T cells after yellow fever vaccination (dated by TCRdb to between 2018 and 2020). Some background on the complete study: The SMART-Seq v4 Ultra Low Input RNA kit was used to prepare libraries from fractions with low cell numbers. Bulk TCR alpha and beta repertoires were sequenced longitudinally to track T-cell clones before and after primary and booster YFV17D yellow fever vaccination. The cohort comprised two healthy male donors, one aged 18 to 30 and one aged 30 to 40 years. Blood samples were taken at several timepoints before and after primary and secondary immunization, and bulk PBMC replicates and cell subsets were isolated.

The sequencer was an Illumina NovaSeq 6000. Synthesis of TCR cDNA relied on 5'RACE template switching, a step that introduced a universal primer site along with unique molecular identifiers. Priming for cDNA synthesis came from both the TCR alpha and TCR beta constant segments. Library amplification involved two PCR steps, and the second step added sample barcodes and sequencing adapters. Sequencing of libraries was done on Illumina HiSeq 2500 (2x100 bp) or NovaSeq (2x150 bp). The study's processing was this. Reads were demultiplexed and collapsed into UMI consensus sequences with MIGEC, and V(D)J alignment was performed with MiXCR. Using edgeR on replicate PBMC samples, clonotypes were called vaccine-responding if FDR was below 0.01 and the log2 fold change was above 5 up to day 15. Each bulk clonotype received a CD4 or CD8 identity based on whether the sequenced CD4 or CD8 repertoire contained that clonotype at higher abundance. The public reads were quality trimmed at Q25 with fastp and then assembled into clones with MiXCR by TCRdb, keeping productive beta chains. For every CDR3 protein sequence, its rows merge into one entry that carries the most common genes and DNA. In this record, the V and J calls reflect TCRdb's handling and not the investigators' own analysis. The sample includes some 150,000 distinct CDR3 sequences, with more than 9.5% observed a single time. The leading ten clones occupy 36% of the sample.

According to the study, the label for this sample's treatment or condition signals: live attenuated yellow fever vaccine strain. A standard Ficoll-Paque protocol was used to isolate PBMCs from peripheral blood. CD4 and CD8 T-cell fractions were isolated with Dynabeads CD4 and CD8 positive selection kits. RNA was extracted with TriZol from bulk PBMCs, CD4 and CD8 fractions, and dextramer-positive and dextramer-negative fractions. General study outcomes and caveats: The study included only a couple of donors, which limits how far the findings can be generalized. The secondary T-cell response was weaker than the primary response but faster, peaking on day 5 instead of day 15. Because abundant contaminating clonotypes from the bulk population could be contained in FACS-sorted repertoires, computational filtering was required. A small fraction of clonotypes showed up in both the CD4 and CD8 compartments, probably as a result of convergent recombination. After the booster, most clones that had expanded after primary vaccination were detected again (approximately 95% of CD4 and 70% to 90% of CD8), suggesting broad maintenance of memory.

Remarks on this clonotype: The target of this receptor is not known. The input lacks base qualities; no much larger clone sits a single base away.

The CDR3 has 14 amino acids, counting the end cysteine and phenylalanine. The read is trimmed to its CDR3 DNA, 42 bases read in frame from base 1. Sequences MGHRA (CDR1) and YSYEKL (CDR2) are obtained from the germline V gene. V loses 0 bases, J loses 8 bases, and the germline ends lie 13 bases apart. The sequencing here drew on CD8+ T cells sorted from PBMCs, taken 15 days after the yellow fever booster vaccination. The sequence joins TRBV4-1 to TRBJ1-2, with a tentative D gene TRBD1 over 5 matching bases. This TCR came from a man in his late teens or twenties who received the YFV17D yellow fever vaccine. The CDR3 protein: CASSQDGGLWGYTF. The DNA sequence is given as TGCGCCAGCAGCCAAGACGGGGGACTTTGGGGCTACACCTTC.